This is a list of T cell receptor beta chains from one sample in a study of OX40 agonist ivuxolimab in advanced cancers. The method was immunoSEQ multiplex PCR; TCRdb's version includes in-frame clones alone and lacks a portion of them. This table holds roughly 75,000 clones, approximately 93% found once. This material consisted of CD4+ or CD8+ T cells sorted from blood, taken in a trial of the OX40 agonist ivuxolimab. Receptors originate from an adult with an advanced solid tumor such as melanoma, head and neck, liver or kidney cancer. Both conserved end residues are part of each CDR3. The D gene is left open where the match is weak. Clone size is not always given. Where it is, it says once, few, many or a class for expanded clones.

- - TRBJ2-7 TRBV5-5 TGTGCCAGCAGCTTGGTGGGGTGGGAAAACTACGAGCAGTACTTC CASSLVGWENYEQYF
once TRBD1 TRBJ2-7 TRBV12-5 TGTGCTAGTGGCCCGACAGGGGCCTACGAGCAGTACTTC CASGPTGAYEQYF
- - TRBJ1-4 TRBV27 TGTGCCAGCAGCCATGCAGGGTCTACGACTAATGAAAAACTGTTTTTT CASSHAGSTTNEKLFF
- - TRBJ2-3 TRBV9 TGTGCCAGCAACGAAGAGGGCCTAGATACGCAGTATTTT CASNEEGLDTQYF
- - TRBJ2-3 TRBV18 TGTGCCAGCTCACCAGGCGCGGGGACCACAGATACGCAGTATTTT CASSPGAGTTDTQYF
- - TRBJ2-1 TRBV10-1 TGCGCCAGCAGTGAGGCTACTTACAATGAGCAGTTCTTC CASSEATYNEQFF
- - TRBJ1-2 TRBV7-2 TGTGCCAGCAGCTTAGGAGGGGCGAAGGGGAGGCATGGCTACACCTTC CASSLGGAKGRHGYTF
- TRBD1 TRBJ1-4 TRBV9 TGTGCCAGCAGCGGGGACCGGGACAGGGGGCGCGGGGATGAAAAACTGTTTTTT CASSGDRDRGRGDEKLFF
once - TRBJ2-7 TRBV27 TGTGCCAGCAGTTTAGCCAGGTATAATGAGCAGTACTTC CASSLARYNEQYF
- - TRBJ2-3 TRBV5-5 TGTGCCAGCAGCCCCCGGGACAGCACAGATACGCAGTATTTT CASSPRDSTDTQYF
- - TRBJ1-1 TRBV6-1 TGTGCCAGCAGTGAGTCGAACACTGAAGCTTTCTTT CASSESNTEAFF
once TRBD1 TRBJ1-1 TRBV28 TGTGCCAGCAGTTTTAGGGGGCGCGACACTGAAGCTTTCTTT CASSFRGRDTEAFF
- - TRBJ1-1 TRBV10-1 TGCGCCAGCAGCCCCAGCGCAACGCGGAACACTGAAGCTTTCTTT CASSPSATRNTEAFF
- TRBD1 TRBJ2-5 TRBV9 TGTGCCAGCAGCGAAGGGACAGGGGTGAGAGAGACCCAGTACTTC CASSEGTGVRETQYF
- - TRBJ2-5 TRBV19 TGTGCCAGTAGTATAGGAAGCACGGTAGAGACCCAGTACTTC CASSIGSTVETQYF
once - TRBJ2-5 TRBV4-2 TGTGCCAGCAGCCAGATTGAAGGGGAGACCCAGTACTTC CASSQIEGETQYF
- TRBD1 TRBJ2-2 TRBV19 TGTGCCAGTAGTATATTAGGACAGGGGTTAAGCACCGGGGAGCTGTTTTTT CASSILGQGLSTGELFF
- - TRBJ1-1 TRBV5-8 TGTGCCAGCAGCTTGGTACTGGGAATGAACACTGAAGCTTTCTTT CASSLVLGMNTEAFF
- TRBD2 TRBJ2-5 TRBV13 TGTGCCAGCAGCTTGGGGACTAGCGGGGAAGAGACCCAGTACTTC CASSLGTSGEETQYF